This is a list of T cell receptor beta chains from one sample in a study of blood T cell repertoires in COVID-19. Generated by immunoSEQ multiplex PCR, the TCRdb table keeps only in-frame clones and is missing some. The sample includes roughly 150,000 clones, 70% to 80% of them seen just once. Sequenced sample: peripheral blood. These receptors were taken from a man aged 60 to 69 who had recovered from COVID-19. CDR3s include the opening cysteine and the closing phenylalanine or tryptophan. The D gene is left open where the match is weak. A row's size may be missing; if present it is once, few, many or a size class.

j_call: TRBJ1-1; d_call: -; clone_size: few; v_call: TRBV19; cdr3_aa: CASGQTPNTEAFF; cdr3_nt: TGTGCCAGTGGACAGACACCGAACACTGAAGCTTTCTTT
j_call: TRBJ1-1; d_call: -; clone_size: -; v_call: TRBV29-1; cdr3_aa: CSVESGANTEAFF; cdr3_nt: TGCAGCGTTGAATCAGGGGCGAACACTGAAGCTTTCTTT
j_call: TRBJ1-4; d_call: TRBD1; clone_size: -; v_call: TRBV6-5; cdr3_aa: CASSYAGTGDEKLFF; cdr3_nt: TGTGCCAGCAGTTACGCCGGGACAGGGGATGAAAAACTGTTTTTT
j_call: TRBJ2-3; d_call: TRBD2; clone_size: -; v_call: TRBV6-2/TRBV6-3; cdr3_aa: CASSYPAGGTTDTQYF; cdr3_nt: TGTGCCAGCAGTTACCCCGCGGGGGGAACCACAGATACGCAGTATTTT
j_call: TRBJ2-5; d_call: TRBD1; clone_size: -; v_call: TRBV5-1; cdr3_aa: CASSLGDRETQYF; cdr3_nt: TGCGCCAGCAGCTTGGGGGACAGGGAGACCCAGTACTTC
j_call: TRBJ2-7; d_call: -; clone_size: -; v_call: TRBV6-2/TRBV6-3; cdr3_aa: CASSLMTLRFGIDEQYF; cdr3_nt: TGTGCCAGCAGTTTGATGACGCTGCGGTTTGGAATCGACGAGCAGTACTTC
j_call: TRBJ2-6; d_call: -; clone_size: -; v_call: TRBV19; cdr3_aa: CASTSPGANVLTF; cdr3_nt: TGTGCCAGTACCAGTCCCGGGGCCAACGTCCTGACTTTC
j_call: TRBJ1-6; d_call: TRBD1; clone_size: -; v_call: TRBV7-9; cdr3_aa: CASSIGQGAAGSPLHF; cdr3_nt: TGTGCCAGCAGCATTGGACAGGGGGCGGCGGGATCACCCCTCCACTTT
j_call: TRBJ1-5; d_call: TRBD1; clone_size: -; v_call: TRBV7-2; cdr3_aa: CASSTGENQPQHF; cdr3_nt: TGTGCCAGCTCGACAGGGGAGAATCAGCCCCAGCATTTT
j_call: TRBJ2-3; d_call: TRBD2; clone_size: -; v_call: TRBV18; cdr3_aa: CASSPPASGLTDTQYF; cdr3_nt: TGTGCCAGCTCTCCCCCTGCTAGCGGCCTCACAGATACGCAGTATTTT
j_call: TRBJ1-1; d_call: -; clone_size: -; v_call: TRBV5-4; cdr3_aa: CASSLGGAGSWTEAFF; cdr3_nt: TGTGCCAGCAGCTTGGGTGGAGCGGGGAGCTGGACTGAAGCTTTCTTT
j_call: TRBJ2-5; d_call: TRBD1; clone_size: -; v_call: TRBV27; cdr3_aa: CASSLSRGQGLETQYF; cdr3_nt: TGTGCCAGCAGTTTATCGCGGGGACAGGGACTAGAGACCCAGTACTTC
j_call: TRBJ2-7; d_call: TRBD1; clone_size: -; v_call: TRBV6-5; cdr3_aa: CASSPGTGRPEQYF; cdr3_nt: TGTGCCAGCAGTCCCGGGACAGGGCGCCCCGAGCAGTACTTC
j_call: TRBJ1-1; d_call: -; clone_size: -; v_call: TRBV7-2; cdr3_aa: CASSSDSNTEAFF; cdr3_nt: TGTGCCAGCAGCTCGGACAGTAACACTGAAGCTTTCTTT
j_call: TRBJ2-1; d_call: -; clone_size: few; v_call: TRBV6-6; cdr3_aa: CASSYSSGSYNEQFF; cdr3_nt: TGTGCCAGCAGTTACTCGAGCGGCTCCTACAATGAGCAGTTCTTC
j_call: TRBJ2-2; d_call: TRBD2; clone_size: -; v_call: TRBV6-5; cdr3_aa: CASSWRGGGTGELFF; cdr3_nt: TGTGCCAGCAGTTGGCGGGGGGGTGGCACCGGGGAGCTGTTTTTT